The rows below give T cell receptor beta chains drawn from one sample of a study of Ad26.COV2.S vaccination and SARS-CoV-2 variants. Some clones are missing from TCRdb's copy, which holds only in-frame ones; the method was immunoSEQ multiplex PCR. The data show approximately 300,000 clones, over 80% seen once. Sequences were derived from peripheral blood, sampled in a trial of Ad26.COV2.S vaccine versus placebo. The receptors come from a person aged 18-65 years who received the Ad26.COV2.S COVID-19 vaccine or a placebo. Both conserved end residues are part of each CDR3. Fields, in order: D gene, V gene, J gene, CDR3 DNA, CDR3 protein. A D gene is named only where the DNA matches it firmly.

D gene: NA; V gene: TRBV15; J gene: TRBJ2-7; CDR3 DNA: TGTGCCACCAGCAGAGCCACCCTCGGGATTCTCTCCTACGAGCAGTACTTC; CDR3 protein: CATSRATLGILSYEQYF
D gene: NA; V gene: TRBV13; J gene: TRBJ2-3; CDR3 DNA: TGTGCCAGCAGTCCCGCTAGCTTAAGCACAGATACGCAGTATTTT; CDR3 protein: CASSPASLSTDTQYF
D gene: NA; V gene: TRBV10-3; J gene: TRBJ2-3; CDR3 DNA: TGTGCCATCAGTGAGTCGTCGGTTAGCAGCACAGATACGCAGTATTTT; CDR3 protein: CAISESSVSSTDTQYF
D gene: NA; V gene: TRBV19; J gene: TRBJ1-5; CDR3 DNA: TGTGCCAGTAGTATAGTAACAGGGCGTCAGCCCCAGCATTTT; CDR3 protein: CASSIVTGRQPQHF
D gene: NA; V gene: TRBV5-5; J gene: TRBJ2-7; CDR3 DNA: TGTGCCAGCAGCGTCGACAACATACTCCACAGGGCTGGTCGGTCCTACGAGCAGTACTTC; CDR3 protein: CASSVDNILHRAGRSYEQYF
D gene: NA; V gene: TRBV11-3; J gene: TRBJ2-3; CDR3 DNA: TGTGCCAGCAGCTCCTTTCGTGGAGATACGCAGTATTTT; CDR3 protein: CASSSFRGDTQYF
D gene: TRBD1; V gene: TRBV6-5; J gene: TRBJ1-1; CDR3 DNA: TGTGCCAGCAGTCACAACAGGGGCCCGAACACTGAAGCTTTCTTT; CDR3 protein: CASSHNRGPNTEAFF
D gene: NA; V gene: TRBV7-2; J gene: TRBJ2-1; CDR3 DNA: TGTGCCAGCAACCCCGACAGTGGGGGATACAATGAGCAGTTCTTC; CDR3 protein: CASNPDSGGYNEQFF
D gene: NA; V gene: TRBV30; J gene: TRBJ1-2; CDR3 DNA: TGTGCCTGGAGTGTACTCCGAGGCGGGGGCTACACCTTC; CDR3 protein: CAWSVLRGGGYTF
D gene: NA; V gene: TRBV2; J gene: TRBJ2-2; CDR3 DNA: TGTGCCAGCACTCGGGAGAACACCGGGGAGCTGTTTTTT; CDR3 protein: CASTRENTGELFF
D gene: TRBD1; V gene: TRBV5-1; J gene: TRBJ2-3; CDR3 DNA: TGCGCCAGCAGCTCTTCCGGGACAGGGGGTGTAGGGGATACGCAGTATTTT; CDR3 protein: CASSSSGTGGVGDTQYF
D gene: TRBD1; V gene: TRBV4-1; J gene: TRBJ1-5; CDR3 DNA: TGCGCCAGCAGCCAAGGCCCCGGACAGGGGGCGCGGGGCAATCAGCCCCAGCATTTT; CDR3 protein: CASSQGPGQGARGNQPQHF
D gene: TRBD2; V gene: TRBV27; J gene: TRBJ2-7; CDR3 DNA: TGTGCCAGCAGTTATTTCGGCGGGGGGGCGGGCGAGCAGTACTTC; CDR3 protein: CASSYFGGGAGEQYF
D gene: TRBD1; V gene: TRBV19; J gene: TRBJ1-6; CDR3 DNA: TGTGCCAGTTCGAACCGGGACAGGGGAAGATCACCCCTCCACTTT; CDR3 protein: CASSNRDRGRSPLHF